This is a list of T cell receptor beta chains from one sample in a study of blood T cell repertoires in COVID-19. TCRdb keeps only in-frame clones here, not all; method: immunoSEQ multiplex PCR. The data show around 270,000 clones, about four fifths seen once. Sequenced: peripheral blood. All receptors come from a woman in her 40s who had recovered from COVID-19. Both conserved end residues are part of each CDR3. The D gene is left open where the match is weak. Not all rows give a size; the values are once, few, many and, for expanded clones, a class.

V gene,J gene,CDR3 length,clone size,D gene,CDR3 DNA,CDR3 protein
TRBV5-1,TRBJ2-5,18,NA,NA,TGCGCCAGCAGCTTGGTCGCCGGGGGGCAGGGTGGATCGGAGACCCAGTACTTC,CASSLVAGGQGGSETQYF
TRBV18,TRBJ1-3,15,once,NA,TGTGCCAGCTCACCCCCCCAGGGGCTCGGAAACACCATATATTTT,CASSPPQGLGNTIYF
TRBV3-1/TRBV3-2,TRBJ2-1,15,NA,NA,TGTGCCAGCAGCCAAGAAGCCTTGCCCTACAATGAGCAGTTCTTC,CASSQEALPYNEQFF
TRBV7-9,TRBJ1-4,15,NA,TRBD1,TGTGCCAGCAGCGCGGACAGGGCAACTAATGAAAAACTGTTTTTT,CASSADRATNEKLFF
TRBV6-2/TRBV6-3,TRBJ1-2,14,NA,NA,TGTGCCAGCAGTTCCACGCAGGGGAACTATGGCTACACCTTC,CASSSTQGNYGYTF
TRBV29-1,TRBJ1-3,13,NA,TRBD1,TGCAGCGCCGAGGGGACAGTTGGAAACACCATATATTTT,CSAEGTVGNTIYF
TRBV20-1,TRBJ2-7,13,NA,NA,TGCAGTGCTAGTCAGGGCACCGACTACGAGCAGTACTTC,CSASQGTDYEQYF
TRBV5-4,TRBJ2-1,13,NA,NA,TGTGCCAGCAGCTTTAGAGGGATTGATGAGCAGTTCTTC,CASSFRGIDEQFF
TRBV7-3,TRBJ2-5,14,NA,TRBD1,TGTGCCAGCAGCCTTAACAGGGGCCAAGAGACCCAGTACTTC,CASSLNRGQETQYF
TRBV29-1,TRBJ2-1,12,few,NA,TGCAGCTCAGGGGACCGAGGGAATGAGCAGTTCTTC,CSSGDRGNEQFF
TRBV19,TRBJ1-2,14,NA,NA,TGTGCCAGTATGAAGACTGCCACTGAGGAAAGCCACACCTTC,CASMKTATEESHTF
TRBV13,TRBJ1-5,14,NA,NA,TGTGCCAGCAGCTTCGGCAGGCCCAGTCAGCCCCAGCATTTT,CASSFGRPSQPQHF
TRBV12-3/TRBV12-4,TRBJ2-1,13,once,NA,TGTGCCAGCAGTTTACAGGGTTTTGGTGAGCAGTTCTTC,CASSLQGFGEQFF
TRBV4-1,TRBJ1-6,15,few,TRBD1,TGCGCCAGCAGCCAAGTCGGGACAGATAATTCACCCCTCCACTTT,CASSQVGTDNSPLHF
TRBV11-3,TRBJ1-3,16,NA,NA,TGTGCCAGCAGCTTGCTAGGGACTATCTCTGGAAACACCATATATTTT,CASSLLGTISGNTIYF
TRBV2,TRBJ1-2,13,NA,NA,TGTGCCAGCAGTGAAGGGTTAGACTATGGCTACACCTTC,CASSEGLDYGYTF
TRBV30,TRBJ2-7,13,NA,NA,TGTGCCTGGATGTATGCGGATTCCTACGAGCAGTACTTC,CAWMYADSYEQYF
TRBV11-2,TRBJ2-6,17,NA,TRBD2,TGTGCCAGCACCGTCGGGGGGACGAGGGCTGGGGCCAACGTCCTGACTTTC,CASTVGGTRAGANVLTF
TRBV6-5,TRBJ2-2,15,NA,NA,TGTGCCAGCAGTTACGCGGTGGGTGACACCGGGGAGCTGTTTTTT,CASSYAVGDTGELFF
TRBV24-1,TRBJ2-1,16,NA,TRBD2,TGTGCCACCAGTGACCCTGCGGCGGGGGTTGCTCCTGAGCAGTTCTTC,CATSDPAAGVAPEQFF
TRBV7-9,TRBJ1-3,15,NA,NA,TGTGCCAGCAGTTTGACACCCGCCTCTGGAAACACCATATATTTT,CASSLTPASGNTIYF
TRBV24-1,TRBJ2-3,16,NA,NA,TGTGCCACCAGTGGTCGACAGGTCGGGTCCACAGATACGCAGTATTTT,CATSGRQVGSTDTQYF
TRBV5-1,TRBJ1-5,15,NA,NA,TGCGCCAGCAGCTTGGAAGGGGATTGGAATCAGCCCCAGCATTTT,CASSLEGDWNQPQHF
TRBV4-1,TRBJ2-7,14,NA,TRBD2,TGCGCCAGCAGCCCTCGGACTAGAAGCGGCGAGCAGTACTTC,CASSPRTRSGEQYF
TRBV5-1,TRBJ1-4,14,NA,NA,TGCGCCAGCAGCTCCAGGGGAGTTGATGAAAAACTGTTTTTT,CASSSRGVDEKLFF
TRBV5-1,TRBJ1-6,14,NA,TRBD1,TGCGCCAGCAGCCGGGACAGGAGTGATTCACCCCTCCACTTT,CASSRDRSDSPLHF
TRBV5-1,TRBJ1-4,15,NA,NA,TGCGCCAGCAGCACTACAGCGGCAGCTAATGAAAAACTGTTTTTT,CASSTTAAANEKLFF
TRBV11-2,TRBJ1-2,12,NA,NA,TGTGCCAGCAGCACCACAGGGTTCAGCTACACCTTC,CASSTTGFSYTF
TRBV2,TRBJ1-4,14,NA,NA,TGTGCCAGCAGTGTGCAGGGAGGAGGTGAAAAACTGTTTTTT,CASSVQGGGEKLFF
TRBV9,TRBJ2-7,15,NA,NA,TGTGCCAGCAGCTCCAGGGACTTCGGGGTCCACGAGCAGTACTTC,CASSSRDFGVHEQYF
TRBV2,TRBJ1-1,14,few,TRBD1,TGTGCCAGCAGTGGCGGACAGGGGAGCACTGAAGCTTTCTTT,CASSGGQGSTEAFF
TRBV3-1/TRBV3-2,TRBJ2-1,15,NA,TRBD1,TGTGCCAGCAGCCAAGGGACAGGCTCCTACAATGAGCAGTTCTTC,CASSQGTGSYNEQFF
TRBV19,TRBJ2-7,14,NA,NA,TGTGCCAATAATATCCGGGACACCCCCTACGAGCAGTACTTC,CANNIRDTPYEQYF
TRBV7-9,TRBJ2-5,12,few,NA,TGTGCCAGCAGCTTATATCAAGAGACCCAGTACTTC,CASSLYQETQYF
TRBV6-5,TRBJ1-2,12,NA,TRBD1,TGTGCCAGCAGACAGGGGACCGGTGGCTACACCTTC,CASRQGTGGYTF
TRBV5-5,TRBJ2-7,16,NA,NA,TGTGCCAGCAGCTTGGCTTTTAGCGTCCCGACCTACGAGCAGTACTTC,CASSLAFSVPTYEQYF
TRBV6-6,TRBJ1-6,14,NA,TRBD1,TGTGCCAGCAGTCCTCCAGGGGGAAATTCACCCCTCCACTTT,CASSPPGGNSPLHF
TRBV28,TRBJ1-5,15,NA,TRBD1,TGTGCCAGCAGTTTCGCGGGACAGGGGAGTCAGCCCCAGCATTTT,CASSFAGQGSQPQHF
TRBV5-1,TRBJ1-1,16,NA,TRBD1,TGCGCCAGCAGCCCAGAACCGGGACAGATGAACACTGAAGCTTTCTTT,CASSPEPGQMNTEAFF
TRBV3-1/TRBV3-2,TRBJ2-2,17,NA,TRBD1,TGTGCCAGCAGCCAAGTTAAGGGGGCGCGGGACACCGGGGAGCTGTTTTTT,CASSQVKGARDTGELFF
TRBV6-5,TRBJ1-2,12,NA,NA,TGTGCCAGCCAGGACAGCAACTATGGCTACACCTTC,CASQDSNYGYTF
TRBV6-4,TRBJ1-1,13,NA,NA,TGTGCCAGCAGTGAGCAGGGCGGCACTGAAGCTTTCTTT,CASSEQGGTEAFF
TRBV28,TRBJ2-7,15,NA,TRBD2,TGTGCCAGCACCACTACTAGCGGGGGATCTTACGAGCAGTACTTC,CASTTTSGGSYEQYF
TRBV7-9,TRBJ1-1,15,NA,NA,TGTGCCAGCAGCTTAGGTAGGCAGGGTGGTACTGAAGCTTTCTTT,CASSLGRQGGTEAFF
TRBV9,TRBJ2-1,20,NA,TRBD2,TGTGCCAGCAGTCACAAACCCGGGACTAGCGGGGGGGCCCGGTACAATGAGCAGTTCTTC,CASSHKPGTSGGARYNEQFF
TRBV4-1,TRBJ2-6,18,NA,NA,TGCGCCAGCAGCCAAGTGGGTCAGGGTAGAGTCGGGGCCAACGTCCTGACTTTC,CASSQVGQGRVGANVLTF
TRBV5-1,TRBJ1-4,14,NA,NA,TGCGCCAGCAGCACCGACAGGAATAATGAAAAACTGTTTTTT,CASSTDRNNEKLFF
TRBV18,TRBJ1-2,18,few,TRBD1,TGTGCCAGCTCACCACTAGGCACAGGGGGTAAGCCTCGCTATGGCTACACCTTC,CASSPLGTGGKPRYGYTF